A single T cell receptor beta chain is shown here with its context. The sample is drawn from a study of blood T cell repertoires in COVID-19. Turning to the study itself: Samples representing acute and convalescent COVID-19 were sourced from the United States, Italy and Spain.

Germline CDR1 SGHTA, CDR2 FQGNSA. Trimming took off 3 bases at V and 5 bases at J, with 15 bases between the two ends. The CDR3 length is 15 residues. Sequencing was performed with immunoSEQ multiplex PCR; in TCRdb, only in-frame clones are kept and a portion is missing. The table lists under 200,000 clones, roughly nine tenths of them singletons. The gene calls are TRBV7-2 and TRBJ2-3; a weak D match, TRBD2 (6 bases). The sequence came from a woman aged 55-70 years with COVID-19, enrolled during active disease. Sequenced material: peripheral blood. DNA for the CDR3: TGTGCCAGCAGCTTGGGCGGGATCGGGATAGATACGCAGTATTTT. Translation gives CASSLGGIGIDTQYF. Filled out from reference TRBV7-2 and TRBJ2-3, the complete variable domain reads GAGVSQSPSNKVTEKGKDVELRCDPISGHTALYWYRQSLGQGLEFLIYFQGNSAPDKSGLPSDRFSAERTGGSVSTLTIQRTQQEDSAVYLCASSLGGIGIDTQYFGPGTRLTVL.